This entry concerns a single TCR beta chain. Its antigen specificity is not known. No per-base quality is available; no much larger clone lies one base away. The data are from a study of blood T cell repertoires in COVID-19 (dated by TCRdb to about 2020). In the study overall: The collaborator samples originated in the United States, Italy and Spain and spanned the acute and convalescent phases of COVID-19. The prospective study material was composed of cDNA or gDNA derived from T cells, B-cell-depleted T cells, or PBMCs. Subjects who had been exposed to COVID-19, were actively infected with it, or had recovered from it provided the deeply sampled blood TCRbeta repertoires that made up the dataset. The repertoires were released in a freely available public database intended as a resource for research on the immune response to SARS-CoV-2. Samples were obtained from the ongoing ImmuneRACE study (first 160 participants) and from about 1,300 subjects provided by 6 global collaborators. A de-identified subject ID, COVID-19 status, age in years and sex were almost always included in the sample metadata. HLA class I and class II types, where available, came from metadata supplied by the sample provider rather than from assay-based typing.

V lost 4 bases and J lost 1 base, and the count of bases not matched to a germline gene is 6. CDR1 LGHDT and CDR2 YNNKEL were looked up in the germline V gene (reference sequence). From its cysteine to its phenylalanine, the CDR3 spans 19 amino acids. Only the CDR3 DNA stays, 57 bases, in frame from base 1. The immunoSEQ Assay, a bias-controlled multiplex PCR, was used to amplify TCRbeta CDR3 regions from genomic DNA. In the source study's methods: The number of nucleated cells in each sample was estimated by amplification of reference gene primers within the assay. To quantify the absolute abundance of each unique TCRbeta CDR3 rearrangement, sequence reads were collapsed and filtered. For each sample, productive Simpson clonality was calculated as the square root of Simpson's diversity index across productive rearrangements. TCRdb carries this immuneACCESS record with in-frame sequences only. Its versions omit some clonotypes, under half of them owing to an unresolved V gene in the studies checked, with the rest unexplained. Clone size and the V and J calls come from that table; the DNA yielded D and trimming. The sample includes about 130,000 clones, with about 85% observed a single time. The ten largest account for roughly 5.2% of the sample.

One collaborating source in Seattle enrolled patients while the patients were actively infected and followed the patients over time throughout the course of disease. Collaborating institutions collected whole blood in K2EDTA tubes following their own protocols. For TCRbeta analysis, collaborators shipped samples as frozen whole blood, isolated PBMCs, or DNA extracted from either of those sample types. Broad study findings and their caveats: How much clinical and demographic metadata was included differed by source and by participant, and the metadata was provided uncurated.

This sequence originates from a woman in her sixties or seventies with COVID-19, enrolled during active disease. The specimen was peripheral blood. The rearrangement combines TRBV3-1 (or the pseudogene TRBV3-2) with TRBJ2-2, with 16 middle bases fitting TRBD2. The CDR3: CASSPTGTSGGVNTGELFF. The sequenced DNA: TGTGCCAGCAGCCCCACAGGGACTAGCGGGGGGGTGAACACCGGGGAGCTGTTTTTT.